What follows are 19 T cell receptor beta chains derived from one specimen sequenced in a study of blood T cell repertoires in COVID-19. Some clones are missing from TCRdb's copy, which holds only in-frame ones; the method was immunoSEQ multiplex PCR. The profile shows 200,000 to 300,000 clones, 70% to 90% of them singletons. The sequenced sample was peripheral blood. Receptors were obtained from a man aged 50 or older with acute or convalescent COVID-19.

This clone has only one observation. CDR3 sequence (DNA): TGTGCCAGCAGTCCGGGGACAGTCCGCTACGAGCAGTACTTC. Residues: CASSPGTVRYEQYF. The chain couples TRBV27 to TRBJ2-7, with 7 bases that match TRBD1. With V trimmed by 5 bases and J by 3 bases, 7 bases remained unmatched. Germline V lookup: CDR1 MNHEY, CDR2 SMNVEV (reference sequence). The CDR3 length is 14 residues.

CDR3 nucleotide sequence: TGTGCCAGCAGCGTACAGGGCGGTAAGTGGGAGACCCAGTACTTC. Translated, it gives CASSVQGGKWETQYF. The V call is TRBV27, the J call TRBJ2-5; D is possibly TRBD1 (6 bases). Germline CDR1 and CDR2: MNHEY and SMNVEV (reference sequence). V shed 6 bases and J shed 5 bases, with 19 bases lying between them. The CDR3 is made up of 15 amino acids.

This clone came up a few times. V gene TRBV30 combines with J gene TRBJ1-4; a possible D gene is TRBD1 (5 bases). V lost 4 bases to trimming and J lost 8 bases, with 14 bases between them. The germline V gene has CDR1 GTSNPN and CDR2 SVGIG (reference sequence). This CDR3 has 13 amino acids. This CDR3 reads CAWKRGSGEKLFF. In DNA form, the CDR3 reads TGTGCCTGGAAAAGGGGCAGCGGGGAAAAACTGTTTTTT.

In this sample, this clone turned up once. V gene TRBV19 combines with J gene TRBJ1-1; no definite D call. Per germline, CDR1 LNHDA and CDR2 SQIVND (reference sequence). The CDR3 contains 14 residues. The V end was cut by 2 bases, the J end by 0 bases, with 7 bases between. CDR3 protein: CASSIPQLNTEAFF. The CDR3 coding sequence is TGTGCCAGTAGTATACCCCAGTTGAACACTGAAGCTTTCTTT.

The V and J genes are TRBV11-2 and TRBJ1-5, with TRBD1 matching over 9 bases. The CDR3 is made up of 16 amino acids. V was clipped by 5 bases and J by 5 bases; unmatched bases: 10. Germline lookup yields CDR1 SGHAT and CDR2 FQNNGV. DNA of the CDR3: TGTGCCAGCAGCCTACTGGGGACAGGGTATGATCAGCCCCAGCATTTT. This gives the protein CASSLLGTGYDQPQHF. Full variable domain (remainder filled in from reference TRBV11-2 and TRBJ1-5): EAGVAQSPRYKIIEKRQSVAFWCNPISGHATLYWYQQILGQGPKLLIQFQNNGVVDDSQLPKDRFSAERLKGVDSTLKIQPAKLEDSAVYLCASSLLGTGYDQPQHFGDGTRLSIL.

The chain couples TRBV7-2 to TRBJ1-6, with 9 bases fitting TRBD1. V was clipped by 1 base and J by 9 bases; unmatched bases: 7. Germline V gene sequence: CDR1 SGHTA, CDR2 FQGNSA. This CDR3 is 16 amino acids long. This CDR3 is CASSLGGQGRGSPLHF. CDR3 nucleotides: TGTGCCAGCAGCTTAGGGGGACAGGGCCGGGGTTCACCCCTCCACTTT.

This chain links TRBV7-2 with TRBJ2-1; 7 nucleotides match TRBD1. Germline lookup yields CDR1 SGHTA and CDR2 FQGNSA. V dropped 1 base and J dropped 4; count of bases not matched to a gene: 4. This CDR3 region has 15 residues. The DNA for the CDR3 is TGTGCCAGCAGCTTAGACTCAGGGGGTTACAATGAGCAGTTCTTC. As protein: CASSLDSGGYNEQFF.

The rearrangement uses TRBV12-2 and TRBJ1-4; the table names TRBD1, a call not compared with the DNA. TRBV12-2 is deemed a pseudogene. The CDR3 totals 21 residues. The CDR3 nucleotides are TGTGCAAGTCGCTTAAGGGGTGGGGGGACAGTCCAATCCATACGCTATGAAAAACTGTTTTTT. This sequence encodes CASRLRGGGTVQSIRYEKLFF.

The chain couples TRBV30 to TRBJ1-2; TRBD1 is a possible D gene (5 bases). This CDR3 is built from 10 residues. Trimming shortened V by 8 bases and J by 8 bases, and 12 bases separated the two germline ends. Germline V gives CDR1 GTSNPN, CDR2 SVGIG (reference sequence). The CDR3 sequence: CAGTLRGYTF. CDR3 bases: TGTGCCGGGACCTTACGGGGCTACACCTTC.

V gene TRBV7-9 combines with J gene TRBJ1-1; D remains ambiguous. Looked up from germline, CDR1 is SEHNR and CDR2 is FQNEAQ (reference sequence). Trimming cost V 11 bases and J 0 bases, with 13 bases left between them. The CDR3 contains 13 residues. CDR3: CAGLSAMNTEAFF. In DNA form, the CDR3 reads TGTGCCGGACTTTCCGCCATGAACACTGAAGCTTTCTTT.

This rearrangement joins TRBV18 to TRBJ1-1; D might be TRBD1 (5 bases). Germline CDR1 KGHSH, CDR2 LQKENI. This CDR3 spans 12 amino acids. Trimming cost V 3 bases and J 6 bases, with 8 bases left between them. The CDR3 here is CASSPAGPEAFF. In nucleotides, the CDR3 is TGTGCCAGCTCACCGGCAGGGCCTGAAGCTTTCTTT.

This clone appeared a single time. This chain links TRBV5-1 with TRBJ1-6, with D perhaps TRBD1 (6 bases). V lost 1 base, J lost 5 bases, and 10 bases lay in between. The CDR3 length is 15 residues. Germline loops: CDR1 SGHRS, CDR2 YFSETQ. The CDR3 DNA follows: TGCGCCAGCAGCTTGTCTGGACAGAATAATTCACCCCTCCACTTT. It yields the protein CASSLSGQNNSPLHF.

This rearrangement joins TRBV5-1 to TRBJ2-7, with D possibly matching TRBD1 (5 bases). Germline V gene data show CDR1 as SGHRS and CDR2 as YFSETQ. The CDR3 has 14 amino acids. With 0 bases removed from V and 5 bases from J, the gap between germline ends came to 12 bases. The chain's CDR3 is CASSLARTPNEQYF. The CDR3 region has the DNA TGCGCCAGCAGCTTGGCCCGGACACCTAACGAGCAGTACTTC.

V usage is TRBV4-1 and J usage is TRBJ2-7; 9 bases map to TRBD2. CDR1 is MGHRA, CDR2 YSYEKL, per germline. CDR3 length equals 15 residues. The V segment lost 0 bases and the J segment 3 bases; nucleotides outside the gene matches: 3. The CDR3 coding sequence is TGCGCCAGCAGCCAAGAGGGACTAGCAGTCTACGAGCAGTACTTC. It codes for CASSQEGLAVYEQYF.

V is TRBV5-6 and J is TRBJ2-5; TRBD1 matches at 7 bases. From germline, CDR1 is SGHDT and CDR2 YYEEEE. J gave up 5 bases and V 0 bases, and 4 bases lay outside the gene matches. The CDR3 has 14 residues. As DNA, the CDR3 is TGTGCCAGCAGCTTGGTAGGGGGCGTTGAGACCCAGTACTTC. Translated, it gives CASSLVGGVETQYF.

The chain joins TRBV7-9 to TRBJ2-7, with 8 nucleotides matching TRBD2. Trimming removed 5 bases from V and 7 bases from J; junction bases left unmatched: 10. Germline V gene sequence: CDR1 SEHNR, CDR2 FQNEAQ (reference sequence). CDR3 length: 14 residues. CDR3 amino acids: CASSQTSGSWEQYF. The CDR3 DNA reads TGTGCCAGCAGCCAGACCAGCGGGAGTTGGGAGCAGTACTTC.

This chain joins TRBV10-3 and TRBJ1-1; TRBD1 matches at 9 bases. The junction had 12 bases not matched to a gene; V was cut back by 5 bases and J by 5 bases. The germline V gene encodes CDR1 ENHRY and CDR2 SYGVKD. The CDR3 runs to 16 residues. The DNA of the CDR3 is TGTGCCATCAGTAAAGACCGGGGACAGGGAGGAACTGAAGCTTTCTTT. Protein product: CAISKDRGQGGTEAFF.

The chain employs TRBV3-1 (or the pseudogene TRBV3-2) and TRBJ1-5; D is uncertain. Per the germline V gene, CDR1 is LGHDT and CDR2 is YNNKEL (reference sequence). CDR3 length: 13 residues. Trimming left V 4 bases short and J 3 bases short, with 7 bases between. CDR3 loop: CASSPYDNQPQHF. The CDR3 bases are TGTGCCAGCAGCCCCTACGACAATCAGCCCCAGCATTTT.

V and J are TRBV28 and TRBJ2-3, with 7 bases that match TRBD2. Germline V gives CDR1 MDHEN, CDR2 SYDVKM. The V and J ends lost 6 bases and 2 bases, in that order; junction bases with no gene match: 11. The CDR3 consists of 16 residues. CDR3 region: CASSPNLAVDTDTQYF. Here the CDR3 DNA reads TGTGCCAGCAGCCCGAATCTAGCGGTGGACACAGATACGCAGTATTTT.